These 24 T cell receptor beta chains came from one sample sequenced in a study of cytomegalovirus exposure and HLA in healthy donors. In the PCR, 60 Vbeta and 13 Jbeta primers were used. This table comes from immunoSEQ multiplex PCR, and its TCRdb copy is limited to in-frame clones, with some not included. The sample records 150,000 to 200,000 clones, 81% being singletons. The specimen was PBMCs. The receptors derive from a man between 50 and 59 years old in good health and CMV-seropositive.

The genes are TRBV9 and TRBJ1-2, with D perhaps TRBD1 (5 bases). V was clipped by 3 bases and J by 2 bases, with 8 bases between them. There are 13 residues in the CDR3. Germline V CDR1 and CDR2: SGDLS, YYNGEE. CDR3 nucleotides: TGTGCCAGCAGCGCAGGGCCCAACTATGGCTACACCTTC. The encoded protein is CASSAGPNYGYTF.

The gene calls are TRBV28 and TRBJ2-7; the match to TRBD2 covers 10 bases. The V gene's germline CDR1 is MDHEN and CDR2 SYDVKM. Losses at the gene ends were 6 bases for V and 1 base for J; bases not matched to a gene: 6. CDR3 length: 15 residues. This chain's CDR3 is CASSPSGRASYEQYF. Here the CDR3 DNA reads TGTGCCAGCAGCCCCAGCGGGAGGGCATCCTACGAGCAGTACTTC.

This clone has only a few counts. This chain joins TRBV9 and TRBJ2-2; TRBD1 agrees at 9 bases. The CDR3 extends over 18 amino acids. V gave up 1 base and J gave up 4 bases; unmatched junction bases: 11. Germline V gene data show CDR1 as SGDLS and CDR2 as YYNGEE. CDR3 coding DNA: TGTGCCAGCAGCGTAAGGCCCCTGACAGGGGGATTCACCGGGGAGCTGTTTTTT. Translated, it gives CASSVRPLTGGFTGELFF.

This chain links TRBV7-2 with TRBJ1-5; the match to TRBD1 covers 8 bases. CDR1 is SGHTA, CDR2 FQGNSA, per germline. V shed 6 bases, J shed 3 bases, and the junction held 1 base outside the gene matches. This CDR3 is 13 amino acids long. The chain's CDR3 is CASRGQANQPQHF. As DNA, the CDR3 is TGTGCCAGCAGGGGACAGGCCAATCAGCCCCAGCATTTT.

CDR3 region: CASSRPGTGVHEQYF. The CDR3 DNA is TGTGCCAGCAGTCGTCCCGGGACAGGGGTCCACGAGCAGTACTTC. The chain links TRBV27 to TRBJ2-7; 10 nucleotides align to TRBD1. V lost 5 bases and J lost 5; bases outside the gene matches: 9. Looked up from germline, CDR1 is MNHEY and CDR2 is SMNVEV (reference sequence). CDR3 length equals 15 residues.

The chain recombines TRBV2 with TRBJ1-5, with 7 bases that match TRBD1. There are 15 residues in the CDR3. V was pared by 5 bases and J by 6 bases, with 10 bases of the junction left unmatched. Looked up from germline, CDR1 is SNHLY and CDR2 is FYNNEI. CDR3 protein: CASSTLDRDIQPQHF. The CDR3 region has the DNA TGTGCCAGCAGTACCTTAGACAGGGACATTCAGCCCCAGCATTTT.

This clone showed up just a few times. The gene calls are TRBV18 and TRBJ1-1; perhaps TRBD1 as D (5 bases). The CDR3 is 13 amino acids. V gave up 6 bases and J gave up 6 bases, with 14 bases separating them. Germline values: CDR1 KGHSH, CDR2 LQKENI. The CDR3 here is CASSPGLTAEAFF. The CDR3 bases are TGTGCCAGCTCCCCGGGACTCACGGCTGAAGCTTTCTTT. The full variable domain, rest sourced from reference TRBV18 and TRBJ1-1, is NAGVMQNPRHLVRRRGQEARLRCSPMKGHSHVYWYRQLPEEGLKFMVYLQKENIIDESGMPKERFSAEFPKEGPSILRIQQVVRGDSAAYFCASSPGLTAEAFFGQGTRLTVV.

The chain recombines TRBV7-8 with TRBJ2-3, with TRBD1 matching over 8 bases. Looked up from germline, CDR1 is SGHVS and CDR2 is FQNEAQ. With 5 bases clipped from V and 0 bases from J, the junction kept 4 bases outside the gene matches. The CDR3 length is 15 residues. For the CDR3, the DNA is TGTGCCAGCAGCGCCGGGACAGGTAGCACAGATACGCAGTATTTT. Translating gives CASSAGTGSTDTQYF.

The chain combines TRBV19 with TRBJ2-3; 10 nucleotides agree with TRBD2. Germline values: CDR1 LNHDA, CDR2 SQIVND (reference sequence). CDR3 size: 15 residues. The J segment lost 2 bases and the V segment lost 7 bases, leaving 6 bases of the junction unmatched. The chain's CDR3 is CASTSSGGATDTQYF. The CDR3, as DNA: TGTGCCAGTACCTCGAGCGGGGGGGCCACAGATACGCAGTATTTT.

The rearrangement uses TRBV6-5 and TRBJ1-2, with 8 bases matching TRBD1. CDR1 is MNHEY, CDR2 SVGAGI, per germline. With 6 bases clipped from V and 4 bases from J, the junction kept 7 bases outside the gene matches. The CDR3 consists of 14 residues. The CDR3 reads CASSRDRGGYGYTF. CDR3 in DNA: TGTGCCAGCAGCCGAGACAGGGGAGGCTATGGCTACACCTTC.

The CDR3 spells CASSQDSGGRNTGELFF. CDR3 DNA: TGCGCCAGCAGCCAAGATTCAGGGGGGAGAAACACCGGGGAGCTGTTTTTT. This chain connects TRBV4-1 to TRBJ2-2; possibly TRBD1 for D (7 bases). CDR3 length: 17 residues. With 0 bases removed from V and 2 bases from J, the gap between germline ends came to 13 bases. Looked up from germline, CDR1 is MGHRA and CDR2 is YSYEKL.

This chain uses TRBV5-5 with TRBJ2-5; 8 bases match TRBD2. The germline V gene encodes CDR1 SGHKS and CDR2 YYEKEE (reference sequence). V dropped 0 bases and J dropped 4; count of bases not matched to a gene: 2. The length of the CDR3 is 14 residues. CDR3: CASSLGLAPETQYF. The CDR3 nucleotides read TGTGCCAGCAGCTTGGGACTAGCGCCAGAGACCCAGTACTTC.

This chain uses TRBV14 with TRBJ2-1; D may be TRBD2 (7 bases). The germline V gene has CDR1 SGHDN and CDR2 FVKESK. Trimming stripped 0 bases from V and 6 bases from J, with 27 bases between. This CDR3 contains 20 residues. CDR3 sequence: CASSQDRRGARRAESNEQFF. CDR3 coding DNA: TGTGCCAGCAGCCAAGACCGTCGGGGGGCCCGGCGGGCCGAAAGCAATGAGCAGTTCTTC.

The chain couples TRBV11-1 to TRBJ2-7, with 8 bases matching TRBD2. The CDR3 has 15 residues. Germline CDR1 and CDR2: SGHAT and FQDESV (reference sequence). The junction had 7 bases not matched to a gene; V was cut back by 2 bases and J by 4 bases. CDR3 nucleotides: TGTGCCAGCAGCTTAACCGGGACTAGGTCATACGAGCAGTACTTC. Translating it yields CASSLTGTRSYEQYF.

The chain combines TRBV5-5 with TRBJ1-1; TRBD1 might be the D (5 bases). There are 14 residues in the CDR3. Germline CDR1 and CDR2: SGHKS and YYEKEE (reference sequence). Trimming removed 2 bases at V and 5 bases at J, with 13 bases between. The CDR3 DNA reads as TGTGCCAGCAGCTTATACGGGGGTGAAACTGAAGCTTTCTTT. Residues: CASSLYGGETEAFF.

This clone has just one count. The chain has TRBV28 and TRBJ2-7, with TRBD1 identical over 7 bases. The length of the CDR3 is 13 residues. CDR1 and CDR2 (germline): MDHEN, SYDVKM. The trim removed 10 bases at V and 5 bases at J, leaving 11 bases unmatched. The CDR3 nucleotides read TGTGCCACCTCGACAGGGACCCAGGACGAGCAGTACTTC. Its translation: CATSTGTQDEQYF.

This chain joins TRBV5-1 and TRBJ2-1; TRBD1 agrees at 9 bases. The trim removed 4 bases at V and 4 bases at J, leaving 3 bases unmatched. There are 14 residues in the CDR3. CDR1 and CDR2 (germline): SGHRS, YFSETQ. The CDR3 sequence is CASSPGTGYNEQFF. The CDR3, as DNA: TGCGCCAGCAGCCCGGGGACAGGGTACAATGAGCAGTTCTTC.

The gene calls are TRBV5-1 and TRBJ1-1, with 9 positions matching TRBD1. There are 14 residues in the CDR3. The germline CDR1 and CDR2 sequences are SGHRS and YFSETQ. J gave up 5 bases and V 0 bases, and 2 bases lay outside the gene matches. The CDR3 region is CASSLEQGATEAFF. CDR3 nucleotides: TGCGCCAGCAGCTTGGAACAGGGGGCAACTGAAGCTTTCTTT.

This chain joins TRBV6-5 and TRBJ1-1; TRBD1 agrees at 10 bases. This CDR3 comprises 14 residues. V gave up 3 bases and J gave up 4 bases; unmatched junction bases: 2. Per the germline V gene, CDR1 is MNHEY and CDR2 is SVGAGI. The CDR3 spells CASSYGQGVTEAFF. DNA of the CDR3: TGTGCCAGCAGTTATGGACAGGGGGTCACTGAAGCTTTCTTT.

In nucleotides, the CDR3 is TGCGCCAGCAGCTTGACTCGACAGAATCCTGAGCAGTTCTTC. Its translation is CASSLTRQNPEQFF. The chain uses TRBV5-1 and TRBJ2-1; TRBD1 might be the D (5 bases). V was trimmed by 1 base and J by 9 bases, leaving 14 bases between them. The CDR3 length is 14 residues. The germline CDR1 and CDR2 sequences are SGHRS and YFSETQ. The complete variable domain, with remaining parts taken from reference TRBV5-1 and TRBJ2-1, reads KAGVTQTPRYLIKTRGQQVTLSCSPISGHRSVSWYQQTPGQGLQFLFEYFSETQRNKGNFPGRFSGRQFSNSRSEMNVSTLELGDSALYLCASSLTRQNPEQFFGPGTRLTVL.

CDR3 in amino acids: CASSPLPSGITEQYF. The CDR3 DNA sequence: TGTGCCAGCAGCCCCCTCCCTAGCGGGATAACGGAGCAGTACTTC. This sequence joins TRBV11-2 and TRBJ2-7; 9 nucleotides agree with TRBD2. The J segment lost 7 bases and the V segment lost 5 bases, leaving 12 bases of the junction unmatched. The CDR3 spans 15 residues. Per germline, CDR1 SGHAT and CDR2 FQNNGV.

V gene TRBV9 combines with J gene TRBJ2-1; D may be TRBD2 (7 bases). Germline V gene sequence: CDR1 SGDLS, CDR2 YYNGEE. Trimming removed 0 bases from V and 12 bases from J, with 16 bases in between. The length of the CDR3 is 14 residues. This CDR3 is CASSVGDGGPPQFF. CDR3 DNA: TGTGCCAGCAGCGTAGGGGACGGGGGGCCCCCGCAGTTCTTC. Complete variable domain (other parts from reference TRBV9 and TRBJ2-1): DSGVTQTPKHLITATGQRVTLRCSPRSGDLSVYWYQQSLDQGLQFLIQYYNGEERAKGNILERFSAQQFPDLHSELNLSSLELGDSALYFCASSVGDGGPPQFFGPGTRLTVL.

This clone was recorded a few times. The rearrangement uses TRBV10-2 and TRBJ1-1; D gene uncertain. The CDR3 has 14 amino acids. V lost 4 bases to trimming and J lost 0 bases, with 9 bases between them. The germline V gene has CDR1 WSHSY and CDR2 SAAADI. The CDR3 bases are TGCGCCAGCAGTGTCGGGAAAATGAACACTGAAGCTTTCTTT. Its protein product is CASSVGKMNTEAFF.

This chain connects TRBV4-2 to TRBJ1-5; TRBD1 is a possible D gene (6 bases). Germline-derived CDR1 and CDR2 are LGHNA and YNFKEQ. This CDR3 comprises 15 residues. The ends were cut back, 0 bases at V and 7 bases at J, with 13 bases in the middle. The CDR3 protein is CASSQDWTVGQPQHF. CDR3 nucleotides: TGTGCCAGCAGCCAAGATTGGACAGTGGGACAGCCCCAGCATTTT.